This T cell receptor beta chain stems from a study of T cell responses to AZD1222 COVID-19 vaccine. Findings of the study overall: Seropositive status at baseline applied to only 5 or 6 AZD1222 recipients. Epitopes outside B.1.351 and B.1.1.7 mutated regions reportedly drew nearly half of spike TCRs. Clonal diversity was possibly underestimated; the donors were predominantly white British and more often female. Increases in Spike-specific TCR breadth and depth were seen after two AZD1222 doses.

Germline V gene data show CDR1 as SGHAT and CDR2 as FQNNGV. Trimming cost V 2 bases and J 1 base, with 6 bases left between them. The CDR3 length is 14 residues. TCRdb's copy holds only in-frame clones and misses some; the assay was immunoSEQ multiplex PCR. The repertoire holds around 87,000 clones, with 65% to 90% as singletons. This clone appeared once. The antigen is undetermined. The clonotype was recovered from an adult in good health. Sequenced here: peripheral blood, sampled on day 0 of AZD1222 vaccination. This chain uses TRBV11-2 with TRBJ1-3, with a possible D match to TRBD1 (5 bases). CDR3 in amino acids: CASSLTGSGNTIYF. CDR3 DNA sequence: TGTGCCAGCAGCTTAACAGGATCTGGAAACACCATATATTTT. The whole variable domain, remainder taken from reference TRBV11-2 and TRBJ1-3, is EAGVAQSPRYKIIEKRQSVAFWCNPISGHATLYWYQQILGQGPKLLIQFQNNGVVDDSQLPKDRFSAERLKGVDSTLKIQPAKLEDSAVYLCASSLTGSGNTIYFGEGSWLTVV.